Following are 4 T cell receptor beta chains from one sample sequenced in a study of CD8 T cells in ankylosing spondylitis (dated by TCRdb to 2016 to 2017). Library preparation was by 5' RACE. For sequencing, an Illumina MiSeq was employed. In-frame beta chains were kept once TCRdb had trimmed the public reads at Q25 with fastp and called clones with MiXCR. Identical CDR3 proteins give one entry, which carries the most common genes and DNA. The sample table shows roughly 17,000 distinct CDR3 sequences, and 7% to 10% are seen once. The biggest ten clones account for 30% to 45% of the sample. The sequenced sample consisted of blood. The receptors stem from a male donor with ankylosing spondylitis or in good health (not recorded which).

At least ten counts were recorded for this clonotype. The J gene is TRBJ2-1, the V gene TRBV20-1; 7 bases agree with TRBD1. This CDR3 has 12 residues. Trimming cost V 4 bases and J 9 bases; bases outside gene matches: 6. Germline V gene sequence: CDR1 DFQATT, CDR2 SNEGSKA (reference sequence). CDR3: CSANPQGIEQFF. The CDR3 DNA is TGCAGTGCTAACCCACAGGGGATTGAGCAGTTCTTC.

This clonotype was picked up a small number of times. The J gene is TRBJ1-5, the V gene TRBV5-6; D is unclear. This CDR3 has 16 amino acids. Germline V gene sequence: CDR1 SGHDT, CDR2 YYEEEE. Trimming removed 0 bases at V and 1 base at J, with 11 bases between. The chain's CDR3 is CASSLGYWQSNQPQHF. DNA for the CDR3: TGTGCCAGCAGCTTGGGATATTGGCAGAGCAATCAGCCCCAGCATTTT.

This chain connects TRBV5-1 to TRBJ2-2; 10 nucleotides agree with TRBD2. V was clipped by 5 bases and J by 3 bases; unmatched bases: 4. The CDR3 runs 15 residues. CDR1 is SGHRS and CDR2 is YFSETQ in the germline V gene. This chain's CDR3 is CASSVSGRYTGELFF. The DNA of the CDR3 is TGCGCCAGCAGTGTTAGCGGGAGGTACACCGGGGAGCTGTTTTTT.

The chain employs TRBV20-1 and TRBJ1-4, with D unclear. The germline V gene has CDR1 DFQATT and CDR2 SNEGSKA (reference sequence). Between the trimmed V and J ends, which lost 0 bases and 10 bases, there was a span of 9 bases. The CDR3 spans 12 residues. The CDR3 spells CSARDDEGKLFF. The CDR3 nucleotides are TGCAGTGCTAGAGATGATGAGGGAAAACTGTTTTTT.